Below are 24 T cell receptor beta chains sequenced from a single sample in a study of spatial heterogeneity in lung cancer. The time point was: blood at routine non-recurrence follow-up after resection. TCRdb reanalysed the 5' RACE reads using MiXCR and keeps one entry per CDR3 protein. The sample yields around 70,000 distinct CDR3 sequences, roughly 9% seen once. The sample was PBMCs, taken at follow-up. These receptor sequences come from a female donor with early-stage non-small cell lung cancer.

This clonotype was recorded a few times. The chain employs TRBV4-1 and TRBJ1-5; D remains unclear. The CDR3 spans 15 residues. CDR1 is MGHRA, CDR2 YSYEKL, per germline. V shed 0 bases and J shed 5 bases, with 11 bases lying between them. As DNA, the CDR3 is TGCGCCAGCAGCCAAGAGGGTGCGTGGGATCAGCCCCAGCATTTT. Protein: CASSQEGAWDQPQHF.

The table lists this clonotype with a few counts. The chain employs TRBV10-1 and TRBJ2-3; a weak D match, TRBD2 (5 bases). Trimming shortened V by 0 bases and J by 7 bases, and 8 bases separated the two germline ends. Germline V gives CDR1 WNHNN, CDR2 SYGVQD (reference sequence). CDR3 length: 13 residues. Here the CDR3 DNA reads TGCGCCAGCAGTGAGTCCGGACTGTATACGCAGTATTTT. Translated: CASSESGLYTQYF.

This clonotype came up many times. The chain joins TRBV4-1 to TRBJ2-7; 8 nucleotides agree with TRBD2. There are 17 residues in the CDR3. V gave up 0 bases and J gave up 0 bases; unmatched junction bases: 7. In germline, CDR1 is MGHRA, CDR2 YSYEKL. CDR3 coding DNA: TGCGCCAGCAGCCAAGATGGGATCGCGGGAGGCTCCTACGAGCAGTACTTC. Amino acid sequence: CASSQDGIAGGSYEQYF.

The rearrangement links TRBV7-2 to TRBJ1-5, with unresolved D. The V gene's germline CDR1 is SGHTA and CDR2 FQGNSA. This CDR3 region has 13 residues. V was shortened by 1 base and J by 5 bases, with 6 bases between the two germline ends. DNA of the CDR3: TGTGCCAGCAGCTTAGGCATCCATCAGCCCCAGCATTTT. Its protein is CASSLGIHQPQHF.

This clonotype appeared a few times. V is TRBV30 and J is TRBJ1-2; 7 bases align to TRBD1. Losses at the gene ends were 5 bases for V and 4 bases for J; bases not matched to a gene: 7. CDR3 length equals 13 residues. Germline assignment: CDR1 GTSNPN and CDR2 SVGIG (reference sequence). The CDR3 protein is CAWAGGRGYGYTF. As DNA, the CDR3 is TGTGCCTGGGCAGGGGGGCGAGGCTATGGCTACACCTTC.

The CDR3 DNA reads as TGTGCCAGCAGCAAGAACACTGAAGCTTTCTTT. This sequence encodes CASSKNTEAFF. V usage is TRBV28 and J usage is TRBJ1-1; no clear D. V was shortened by 6 bases and J by 1 base, with 3 bases between the two germline ends. The CDR3 is made up of 11 amino acids. Germline values: CDR1 MDHEN, CDR2 SYDVKM.

Regarding this clonotype: Without the conserved terminal phenylalanine or tryptophan, this CDR3 likely stems from a read error. The DNA is omitted, as the CDR3 cannot be located on it reliably, and the CDR3 follows TCRdb's listing. This rearrangement joins TRBV5-4 to TRBJ2-5; the table assigns TRBD2, which was not confirmed against the DNA. The CDR3 numbers 12 amino acids, ends counted. Germline V gene sequence: CDR1 SGHNT, CDR2 YYREEE (reference sequence). The CDR3 loop is CASSLGQSGRIV.

The CDR3, as DNA: TGTGCCAGCAGTGAACTAGCAGCCTTTTATACGCAGTATTTT. This codes for CASSELAAFYTQYF. The chain has TRBV2 and TRBJ2-3; D might be TRBD2 (5 bases). The CDR3 spans 14 residues. V dropped 2 bases and J dropped 7 bases, with 13 bases sitting between them. Looked up from germline, CDR1 is SNHLY and CDR2 is FYNNEI. Looking up the rest from reference TRBV2 and TRBJ2-3 gives the full variable domain: EPEVTQTPSHQVTQMGQEVILRCVPISNHLYFYWYRQILGQKVEFLVSFYNNEISEKSEIFDDQFSVERPDGSNFTLKIRSTKLEDSAMYFCASSELAAFYTQYFGPGTRLTVL.

This clonotype was seen many times. The chain couples TRBV28 to TRBJ2-6, with 8 bases fitting TRBD2. The ends lost 6 bases at V and 4 bases at J; junction bases unmatched: 14. Looked up from germline, CDR1 is MDHEN and CDR2 is SYDVKM. There are 18 residues in the CDR3. The CDR3 DNA follows: TGTGCCAGCAGCCGACTTCCCGGGACTAGGCGGGGGGCCAACGTCCTGACTTTC. This translates into CASSRLPGTRRGANVLTF.

This clonotype appeared many times. The chain is built from TRBV6-6 and TRBJ2-1; D unclear. The length of the CDR3 is 16 residues. Trimming stripped 8 bases from V and 8 bases from J, with 25 bases between. From germline, CDR1 is MNHNY and CDR2 SVGAGI (reference sequence). This CDR3 reads CASLRSFEIRNDEQFF. The CDR3 coding sequence is TGTGCCAGCTTGAGGTCTTTTGAGATCCGGAACGATGAGCAGTTCTTC.

This clonotype was observed at least ten times. The chain links TRBV3-1 to TRBJ2-3; D is undetermined. The CDR3 is 15 residues long. V was trimmed by 0 bases and J by 1 base, leaving 8 bases between them. The germline V gene encodes CDR1 LGHDT and CDR2 YNNKEL (reference sequence). CDR3 coding DNA: TGTGCCAGCAGCCAAGATTTAGCCGGCACAGATACGCAGTATTTT. Encoded protein: CASSQDLAGTDTQYF.

This clonotype was observed many times. The chain uses TRBV11-2 and TRBJ1-2, with TRBD1 matching over 10 bases. The CDR3 contains 16 residues. CDR1 and CDR2 (germline): SGHAT, FQNNGV. The ends lost 5 bases at V and 3 bases at J; junction bases unmatched: 9. CDR3 DNA sequence: TGTGCCAGCAGCCCAGCGACAGGGGGCTCATACTATGGCTACACCTTC. It codes for CASSPATGGSYYGYTF.

This clonotype showed up many times. The chain joins TRBV3-1 to TRBJ2-1, with unresolved D. The germline gives CDR1 LGHDT, CDR2 YNNKEL (reference sequence). The CDR3 length is 14 residues. Trimming took 1 base from V and 4 from J, leaving 8 bases between them. This chain's CDR3 is CASSQVGNYNEQFF. The CDR3 DNA is TGTGCCAGCAGCCAAGTTGGGAATTACAATGAGCAGTTCTTC.

This clonotype was counted many times. This chain uses TRBV29-1 with TRBJ2-1, with no clear D. In germline, CDR1 is SQVTM, CDR2 ANQGSEA. There are 10 residues in the CDR3. V was clipped by 5 bases and J by 6 bases, with 5 bases between them. The CDR3 here is CSVLVNEQFF. The DNA for the CDR3 is TGCAGCGTTTTGGTCAATGAGCAGTTCTTC.

This clonotype was found a few times. The V gene is TRBV7-9, the J gene TRBJ2-7; TRBD1 matches 7 bases. The germline V gene encodes CDR1 SEHNR and CDR2 FQNEAQ (reference sequence). Trimming cost V 5 bases and J 0 bases; bases outside gene matches: 13. The CDR3 has 17 residues. DNA for the CDR3: TGTGCCAGCAGCCCGATTCGACAGGGCTCATTCTCCTACGAGCAGTACTTC. It translates to CASSPIRQGSFSYEQYF.

This clonotype was observed a few times. The chain is built from TRBV19 and TRBJ2-5; possible D gene TRBD2, 6 bases. The CDR3 has 15 residues. The germline V gene encodes CDR1 LNHDA and CDR2 SQIVND (reference sequence). V lost 3 bases to trimming and J lost 2 bases, with 13 bases between them. CDR3 sequence: CASSIGDFEQETQYF. DNA for the CDR3: TGTGCCAGTAGTATCGGGGACTTTGAACAAGAGACCCAGTACTTC.

This clonotype has at least ten counts. The chain joins TRBV20-1 to TRBJ2-1, with TRBD2 matching 7 bases. This CDR3 contains 16 residues. V lost 0 bases and J lost 1; bases outside the gene matches: 6. CDR1 is DFQATT and CDR2 is SNEGSKA in the germline V gene (reference sequence). The DNA for the CDR3 is TGCAGTGCTAGAGATAGGCGGGAGTCATCCTACAATGAGCAGTTCTTC. Its protein product is CSARDRRESSYNEQFF.

This clonotype was seen many times. This sequence joins TRBV19 and TRBJ1-5; D is undetermined. Trimming stripped 7 bases from V and 0 bases from J, with 10 bases between. Germline assignment: CDR1 LNHDA and CDR2 SQIVND (reference sequence). CDR3 length: 14 residues. CDR3 nucleotide sequence: TGTGCCAGTAACGGTCAGTATAGCAATCAGCCCCAGCATTTT. Encoded protein: CASNGQYSNQPQHF.

This clonotype was observed at least ten times. The V call is TRBV10-1, the J call TRBJ2-2; D unclear. The V end lost 10 bases, the J end lost 3 bases, and 12 bases lay between the germline ends. This CDR3 has 13 residues. CDR1 is WNHNN and CDR2 is SYGVQD in the germline V gene (reference sequence). CDR3 sequence: CATSDPYTGELFF. The CDR3, as DNA: TGCGCCACCTCTGACCCCTACACCGGGGAGCTGTTTTTT.

This clonotype was seen many times. V usage is TRBV7-2 and J usage is TRBJ1-1; D may be TRBD1 (5 bases). From germline, CDR1 is SGHTA and CDR2 FQGNSA. The CDR3 spans 14 residues. V lost 5 bases and J 5 bases, leaving 15 bases between the germline ends. The CDR3 sequence: CASSPQSGGTEAFF. CDR3 bases: TGTGCCAGCAGCCCCCAATCCGGGGGAACTGAAGCTTTCTTT.

This clonotype occurred many times. This rearrangement joins TRBV7-9 to TRBJ1-4; D gene unclear. Germline V gene sequence: CDR1 SEHNR, CDR2 FQNEAQ (reference sequence). The CDR3 contains 12 residues. V lost 3 bases and J 8 bases, leaving 7 bases between the germline ends. CDR3 sequence reads: CASSFTREKLFF. Here the CDR3 DNA reads TGTGCCAGCAGCTTCACCAGGGAAAAACTGTTTTTT.

In this sample, this clonotype turned up many times. The chain combines TRBV4-2 with TRBJ2-1; 7 bases are a match to TRBD2. V trimming: 0 bases; J trimming: 7 bases; junction bases outside the gene matches: 3. The germline gives CDR1 LGHNA, CDR2 YNFKEQ. The CDR3 is made up of 14 amino acids. For the CDR3, the DNA is TGTGCCAGCAGCCAAGACCTAGCGGATAATGAGCAGTTCTTC. It specifies CASSQDLADNEQFF.

This sequence joins TRBV10-3 and TRBJ1-2; 9 bases fit TRBD1. The CDR3 loop spans 15 amino acids. Germline V gene data show CDR1 as ENHRY and CDR2 as SYGVKD. Trimming took 5 bases from V and 6 from J; bases not matched to a gene: 10. The CDR3: CAISSPGTGSHGYTF. CDR3 nucleotides: TGTGCCATCAGTAGTCCCGGGACAGGGTCTCATGGCTACACCTTC.

The chain uses TRBV21-1 and TRBJ2-1; the table assigns TRBD2, which was not confirmed against the DNA. TRBV21-1 is a pseudogene. The CDR3 runs 15 residues. The CDR3 reads CASSRRPGRHNEQFF. The CDR3 DNA reads TGTGCCAGCAGCAGAAGGCCAGGGAGGCACAATGAGCAGTTCTTC.